Following are 14 T cell receptor beta chains from one sample sequenced in a study of blood T cell repertoires in COVID-19 (dated by TCRdb to the early 2020s). The library was generated by the immunoSEQ multiplex PCR assay. Drawn from immuneACCESS, this table holds only the in-frame rearrangements with V and J called that TCRdb kept. Clones are partly lost; checked studies trace under half to an unresolved V gene and leave the rest unexplained. This sample has around 360,000 clones in its table, and roughly 87% of those were observed once. Of the sample, almost 3% falls within the top ten clones. Sequencing used PBMCs or T cells enriched from blood (not recorded which). These receptors originate from a woman aged 25 to 39 who had recovered from COVID-19.

The chain links TRBV15 to TRBJ1-1; possibly TRBD1 for D (5 bases). V gave up 1 base and J gave up 5 bases, with 11 bases separating them. CDR1 LNHNV and CDR2 YYDKDF come from the germline V gene (reference sequence). This CDR3 is 14 amino acids long. The DNA of the CDR3 is TGTGCCACCAGCAGAGGAGGAGGGGATACTGAAGCTTTCTTT. Amino acid sequence: CATSRGGGDTEAFF. The whole variable domain, filled in from reference TRBV15 and TRBJ1-1, reads DAMVIQNPRYQVTQFGKPVTLSCSQTLNHNVMYWYQQKSSQAPKLLFHYYDKDFNNEADTPDNFQSRRPNTSFCFLDIRSPGLGDTAMYLCATSRGGGDTEAFFGQGTRLTVV.

This chain connects TRBV19 to TRBJ2-2; no definite D call. The CDR3 extends over 15 amino acids. The germline V and J ends were trimmed by 8 bases and 0 bases, with 13 bases remaining between them. CDR1 LNHDA and CDR2 SQIVND come from the germline V gene (reference sequence). Written as DNA, the CDR3 is TGTGCCAGTTCGAAAATCGCAGCGAACACCGGGGAGCTGTTTTTT. It encodes CASSKIAANTGELFF. The whole variable domain, remainder taken from reference TRBV19 and TRBJ2-2, is DGGITQSPKYLFRKEGQNVTLSCEQNLNHDAMYWYRQDPGQGLRLIYYSQIVNDFQKGDIAEGYSVSREKKESFPLTVTSAQKNPTAFYLCASSKIAANTGELFFGEGSRLTVL.

V usage is TRBV6-6 and J usage is TRBJ1-6; 9 bases are a match to TRBD1. This CDR3 has 14 residues. Trimming at V came to 6 bases and at J to 5 bases, leaving 2 bases not matched to a gene. Germline CDR1 reads MNHNY; CDR2 reads SVGAGI (reference sequence). The CDR3 DNA sequence: TGTGCCAGCAGAGACAGGGGGGATAATTCACCCCTCCACTTT. It encodes CASRDRGDNSPLHF.

In its sample, this clone was seen a few times. J is TRBJ1-3 and V is TRBV7-9; no clear D. CDR3 length equals 15 residues. With 0 bases removed from V and 0 bases from J, the gap between germline ends came to 6 bases. Germline V CDR1 and CDR2: SEHNR, FQNEAQ (reference sequence). CDR3 DNA sequence: TGTGCCAGCAGCTTAGCTGGCAGCTCTGGAAACACCATATATTTT. Its translation is CASSLAGSSGNTIYF.

This clone appeared once. V and J are TRBV12-3 or TRBV12-4 and TRBJ1-5; 10 nucleotides agree with TRBD1. The V segment lost 5 bases and the J segment 7 bases; nucleotides outside the gene matches: 2. The length of the CDR3 is 13 residues. CDR3 region: CASSGQGGQPQHF. DNA for the CDR3: TGTGCCAGCAGTGGACAGGGGGGGCAGCCCCAGCATTTT.

This clone was seen a few times. The gene calls are TRBV3-1 (or the pseudogene TRBV3-2) and TRBJ2-7, with a weak D call TRBD2 (5 bases). The germline CDR1 and CDR2 sequences are LGHDT and YNNKEL (reference sequence). The CDR3 extends over 15 amino acids. Trimming took off 0 bases at V and 2 bases at J, with 11 bases between the two ends. The CDR3 sequence: CASSQDGESAYEQYF. As DNA, the CDR3 is TGTGCCAGCAGCCAAGACGGGGAGTCAGCCTACGAGCAGTACTTC.

The CDR3 DNA sequence: TGTGCCAGCAGCTCAGGCAGCGGGACTGCCGGGGAGCTGTTTTTT. It encodes CASSSGSGTAGELFF. V is TRBV7-2 and J is TRBJ2-2; 7 bases are a match to TRBD2. Germline V lookup: CDR1 SGHTA, CDR2 FQGNSA. The length of the CDR3 is 15 residues. V lost 4 bases and J lost 6; bases outside the gene matches: 8.

The chain couples TRBV28 to TRBJ1-6, with 7 bases fitting TRBD1. The V segment lost 3 bases and the J segment 5 bases; nucleotides outside the gene matches: 1. Germline values: CDR1 MDHEN, CDR2 SYDVKM. CDR3 length equals 14 residues. Written as DNA, the CDR3 is TGTGCCAGCAGTTTTGGGACAGATAATTCACCCCTCCACTTT. Translated: CASSFGTDNSPLHF. Together with reference TRBV28 and TRBJ1-6, the CDR3 gives the full variable domain: DVKVTQSSRYLVKRTGEKVFLECVQDMDHENMFWYRQDPGLGLRLIYFSYDVKMKEKGDIPEGYSVSREKKERFSLILESASTNQTSMYLCASSFGTDNSPLHFGNGTRLTVT.

V usage is TRBV11-2 and J usage is TRBJ1-2, with 9 bases aligning to TRBD1. The CDR3 runs to 13 residues. From germline, CDR1 is SGHAT and CDR2 FQNNGV. The junction had 2 bases not matched to a gene; V was cut back by 3 bases and J by 6 bases. The CDR3 sequence: CASSLDRGDGYTF. For the CDR3, the DNA is TGTGCCAGCAGCTTGGACAGGGGCGATGGCTACACCTTC.

The rearrangement links TRBV24-1 to TRBJ1-2; D is unclear. Germline V lookup: CDR1 KGHDR, CDR2 SFDVKD. CDR3 size: 13 residues. V was clipped by 4 bases and J by 3 bases, with 8 bases between them. CDR3 loop: CATSDTDYYGYTF. CDR3 in DNA: TGTGCCACCAGTGACACAGATTACTATGGCTACACCTTC.

The chain has TRBV7-9 and TRBJ2-7; 7 positions match TRBD1. The V and J ends lost 5 bases and 7 bases, in that order; junction bases with no gene match: 14. The length of the CDR3 is 15 residues. Germline assignment: CDR1 SEHNR and CDR2 FQNEAQ (reference sequence). CDR3 protein: CASSPPTGQGGEQYF. CDR3 nucleotide sequence: TGTGCCAGCAGCCCGCCGACAGGGCAAGGTGGGGAGCAGTACTTC.

In its sample, this clone was seen a few times. V usage is TRBV7-9 and J usage is TRBJ2-3, with D possibly being TRBD2 (7 bases). V gave up 8 bases and J gave up 3 bases, with 15 bases separating them. The length of the CDR3 is 14 residues. CDR1 SEHNR and CDR2 FQNEAQ come from the germline V gene (reference sequence). In nucleotides, the CDR3 is TGTGCCAGCGGTCCGGGGGGCGGTACAGATACGCAGTATTTT. This codes for CASGPGGGTDTQYF.

This clone was detected only a few times. V usage is TRBV3-1 (or the pseudogene TRBV3-2) and J usage is TRBJ2-1, with D perhaps matching TRBD1 (5 bases). V lost 2 bases, J lost 3 bases, and 8 bases lay in between. CDR3 size: 14 residues. From germline, CDR1 is LGHDT and CDR2 YNNKEL (reference sequence). CDR3 DNA sequence: TGTGCCAGCAGCCAACTTAGGGGCTACAATGAGCAGTTCTTC. It is translated as CASSQLRGYNEQFF.

In its sample, this clone was seen a few times. CDR3 DNA: TGTGCCAGCAGCTTGAGTGAGGTCACTGAAGCTTTCTTT. This codes for CASSLSEVTEAFF. The chain is built from TRBV11-3 and TRBJ1-1; D remains ambiguous. V was pared by 3 bases and J by 4 bases, with 9 bases between. CDR1 and CDR2 from the germline V gene are SGHNT and YENEEA. The CDR3 extends over 13 amino acids.